These 31 T cell receptor beta chains share one sample of origin, sequenced in a study of CD8+ T cells in alopecia areata. cDNA serving as the sequencing template came from extracted, reverse transcribed RNA. Data came from immunoSEQ multiplex PCR; TCRdb stores just in-frame clones and leaves some out. The sample contains roughly 120,000 clones, more than 30% of which appear only once. Sequenced: CD4+ T cells sorted from blood. The receptors shown here come from a human donor with alopecia areata.

V is TRBV11-2 and J is TRBJ1-6; D may be TRBD1 (6 bases). From germline, CDR1 is SGHAT and CDR2 FQNNGV. Trimming left V 3 bases short and J 6 bases short, with 12 bases between. The CDR3 extends over 15 amino acids. This chain's CDR3 is CASSLEQGGNSPLHF. The CDR3 nucleotides are TGTGCCAGCAGCTTGGAACAGGGTGGTAATTCACCCCTCCACTTT.

The chain joins TRBV29-1 to TRBJ2-1; maybe TRBD2 (5 bases). Trimming took 8 bases from V and 8 from J, leaving 13 bases between them. CDR1 is SQVTM, CDR2 ANQGSEA, per germline. The CDR3 totals 11 residues. The CDR3 spells CSPRVWDEQFF. The CDR3 bases are TGCAGCCCGAGGGTATGGGATGAGCAGTTCTTC.

The CDR3 nucleotides read TGTGCCAGCAGTGGACAGGGCACAGATACGCAGTATTTT. Its protein product is CASSGQGTDTQYF. The rearrangement links TRBV25-1 to TRBJ2-3; weak D call: TRBD1 (6 bases). V lost 4 bases and J 1 base, leaving 6 bases between the germline ends. This CDR3 contains 13 residues. Germline loops: CDR1 MGHDK, CDR2 SYGVNS. Supplemented by reference TRBV25-1 and TRBJ2-3, the full variable domain reads EADIYQTPRYLVIGTGKKITLECSQTMGHDKMYWYQQDPGMELHLIHYSYGVNSTEKGDLSSESTVSRIRTEHFPLTLESARPSHTSQYLCASSGQGTDTQYFGPGTRLTVL.

The J gene is TRBJ2-1, the V gene TRBV29-1; 7 nucleotides agree with TRBD1. CDR1 and CDR2 from the germline V gene are SQVTM and ANQGSEA. Trimming at V came to 4 bases and at J to 6 bases, leaving 12 bases not matched to a gene. There are 15 residues in the CDR3. The CDR3 coding sequence is TGCAGCGTTGGTACTTGGGGACAGTCTTTCAATGAGCAGTTCTTC. This sequence encodes CSVGTWGQSFNEQFF.

There are a few counts of this clone. V usage is TRBV29-1 and J usage is TRBJ2-4, with 9 bases lining up with TRBD2. V lost 8 bases, J lost 8 bases, and 16 bases stayed unmatched. This CDR3 is built from 15 residues. Per germline, CDR1 SQVTM and CDR2 ANQGSEA. The CDR3 loop is CSSLEAGTSNHIQYF. In DNA form, the CDR3 reads TGCAGCTCTCTTGAGGCGGGGACTAGCAACCACATTCAGTACTTC.

In its sample, this clone was seen a few times. The V gene is TRBV28, the J gene TRBJ2-1, with D tentatively TRBD2 (5 bases). Looked up from germline, CDR1 is MDHEN and CDR2 is SYDVKM. Between the trimmed V and J ends, which lost 4 bases and 4 bases, there was a span of 14 bases. CDR3 length: 15 amino acids. The CDR3 spells CASSSVGVRYNEQFF. CDR3 nucleotide sequence: TGTGCCAGCAGTTCGGTGGGAGTGAGGTACAATGAGCAGTTCTTC.

This clone was seen a handful of times. This chain joins TRBV7-2 and TRBJ2-5; TRBD2 matches 11 bases. V lost 5 bases to trimming and J lost 5 bases; unmatched junction nucleotides: 10. The CDR3 sequence is 16 residues long. The V gene's germline CDR1 is SGHTA and CDR2 FQGNSA. The CDR3 region is CASSQGVAGGLETQYF. CDR3 bases: TGTGCCAGCAGCCAGGGGGTAGCGGGAGGGCTTGAGACCCAGTACTTC.

The chain employs TRBV29-1 and TRBJ1-1; possible D gene TRBD1, 6 bases. Trimming shortened V by 7 bases and J by 0 bases, and 9 bases separated the two germline ends. CDR1 and CDR2 from the germline V gene are SQVTM and ANQGSEA. The CDR3 is made up of 12 amino acids. CDR3 region: CSAGQLNTEAFF. The CDR3 nucleotides are TGCAGCGCTGGACAGCTGAACACTGAAGCTTTCTTT.

Remarks on this clone: Other DNA variants within this sample encode the same CDR3. V gene TRBV29-1 combines with J gene TRBJ2-3, with 10 bases that match TRBD2. The V gene end was trimmed by 5 bases and the J gene end by 1 base; junction bases not matched to a gene: 0. CDR3 length: 13 amino acids. From germline, CDR1 is SQVTM and CDR2 ANQGSEA. The CDR3 DNA follows: TGCAGCGTTCTAGCGGGAGGCACAGATACGCAGTATTTT. Protein sequence: CSVLAGGTDTQYF.

Concerning this clone itself: Other DNA sequences in this sample translate to the same CDR3. The chain carries TRBV7-2 and TRBJ2-5; a weak D match, TRBD1 (5 bases). This CDR3 contains 13 residues. The ends were cut back, 1 base at V and 4 bases at J, with 7 bases in the middle. Germline lookup yields CDR1 SGHTA and CDR2 FQGNSA. CDR3 DNA: TGTGCCAGCAGCTTAGGAAGGGGAGAGACCCAGTACTTC. Translated, it gives CASSLGRGETQYF.

CDR3 sequence: CSVDGVAYNEQFF. CDR3 nucleotides: TGCAGCGTTGACGGTGTCGCCTACAATGAGCAGTTCTTC. The J gene is TRBJ2-1, the V gene TRBV29-1, with D unresolved. This CDR3 has 13 residues. V was cut by 3 bases and J by 2 bases, with 8 bases left in between. CDR1 and CDR2 (germline): SQVTM, ANQGSEA.

There are a few counts of this clone. The chain carries TRBV29-1 and TRBJ2-7; 15 positions match TRBD2. V dropped 5 bases and J dropped 6; count of bases not matched to a gene: 11. This CDR3 contains 16 residues. Per the germline V gene, CDR1 is SQVTM and CDR2 is ANQGSEA. For the CDR3, the DNA is TGCAGCGTTCTAAACGGACTAGCGGGAGGGCAGGCCGAGCAGTACTTC. This gives the protein CSVLNGLAGGQAEQYF.

This clone was recorded a few times. The chain couples TRBV29-1 to TRBJ2-7; D gene ambiguous. Germline CDR1 and CDR2: SQVTM and ANQGSEA. The CDR3 is 11 residues long. V lost 3 bases and J 2 bases, leaving 5 bases between the germline ends. The CDR3 region has the DNA TGCAGCGTTGATCGGCCCTACGAGCAGTACTTC. This sequence encodes CSVDRPYEQYF.

The rearrangement joins TRBV28 to TRBJ2-7, with TRBD1 identical over 8 bases. V was clipped by 5 bases and J by 2 bases; unmatched bases: 5. Germline-derived CDR1 and CDR2 are MDHEN and SYDVKM. This CDR3 contains 14 residues. CDR3 protein: CASSPSDRAYEQYF. CDR3 nucleotide sequence: TGTGCCAGCAGTCCATCGGACAGGGCCTACGAGCAGTACTTC. Drawing the rest from reference TRBV28 and TRBJ2-7, the complete variable domain is DVKVTQSSRYLVKRTGEKVFLECVQDMDHENMFWYRQDPGLGLRLIYFSYDVKMKEKGDIPEGYSVSREKKERFSLILESASTNQTSMYLCASSPSDRAYEQYFGPGTRLTVT.

The rearrangement uses TRBV4-3 and TRBJ2-2; D remains unclear. The germline gives CDR1 LGHNA, CDR2 YSLEER. Trimming took off 1 base at V and 5 bases at J, with 5 bases between the two ends. CDR3 length equals 13 residues. DNA of the CDR3: TGCGCCAGCAGCCAAGGACGAACCGGGGAGCTGTTTTTT. This translates into CASSQGRTGELFF.

The V gene is TRBV23-1, the J gene TRBJ2-3; D unresolved. TRBV23-1 is an open reading frame whose function is uncertain. This CDR3 is built from 17 residues. Between the trimmed V and J ends, which lost 3 bases and 0 bases, there was a span of 16 bases. CDR3 DNA: TGCGCCAGCAGTCATCAGGACCCGGACGGAAGCACAGATACGCAGTATTTT. Amino acid sequence: CASSHQDPDGSTDTQYF.

The chain recombines TRBV5-4 with TRBJ2-3, with 7 bases that match TRBD1. This CDR3 contains 14 residues. The germline V gene has CDR1 SGHNT and CDR2 YYREEE (reference sequence). The junction had 4 bases not matched to a gene; V was cut back by 4 bases and J by 2 bases. DNA of the CDR3: TGTGCCAGCAGCCGGGGACAGTACACAGATACGCAGTATTTT. It encodes CASSRGQYTDTQYF.

In regard to this clone: At one of its ends the junction is not consistent with the germline gene, which may arise from a read error. The chain joins TRBV7-7 to TRBJ1-6; D is undetermined. This CDR3 is built from 13 residues. In germline, CDR1 is SSHAT, CDR2 FNYEAQ (reference sequence). The CDR3 reads CASSLDRGSPLHF. The CDR3 region has the DNA TGTGCTAGCAGCTTAGACCGGGGTTCACCCCTCCACTTT.

The V and J genes are TRBV20-1 and TRBJ2-7; D remains ambiguous. The germline gives CDR1 DFQATT, CDR2 SNEGSKA (reference sequence). The CDR3 loop spans 11 amino acids. Trimming stripped 2 bases from V and 4 bases from J, with 6 bases between. The CDR3 loop reads CSARLTYEQYF. As DNA, the CDR3 is TGCAGTGCTAGACTTACGTACGAGCAGTACTTC.

The gene calls are TRBV7-6 and TRBJ2-7; D gene unclear. V lost 1 base, J lost 6 bases, and 7 bases lay in between. This CDR3 is built from 12 residues. Per the germline V gene, CDR1 is SGHVS and CDR2 is FNYEAQ. The CDR3 region has the DNA TGTGCCAGCAGCTTAGTGGCGTCCGAGCAGTACTTC. Translated, it gives CASSLVASEQYF.

Only a few counts were recorded for this clone. The chain combines TRBV25-1 with TRBJ2-7, with 7 bases aligning to TRBD2. V gave up 4 bases and J gave up 9 bases; unmatched junction bases: 3. There are 11 residues in the CDR3. Germline CDR1 reads MGHDK; CDR2 reads SYGVNS. CDR3 sequence reads: CASSAGGRQYF. DNA of the CDR3: TGTGCCAGCAGTGCCGGGGGGAGGCAGTACTTC.

This clone was counted only a few times. The V call is TRBV18, the J call TRBJ1-2; no firm D call. This CDR3 contains 14 residues. Germline CDR1 and CDR2: KGHSH and LQKENI. V lost 2 bases and J 2 bases, leaving 9 bases between the germline ends. CDR3 DNA sequence: TGTGCCAGCTCACCAAGGTCGGAGAACTATGGCTACACCTTC. It codes for CASSPRSENYGYTF. Looking up the rest from reference TRBV18 and TRBJ1-2 gives the full variable domain: NAGVMQNPRHLVRRRGQEARLRCSPMKGHSHVYWYRQLPEEGLKFMVYLQKENIIDESGMPKERFSAEFPKEGPSILRIQQVVRGDSAAYFCASSPRSENYGYTFGSGTRLTVV.

The chain combines TRBV29-1 with TRBJ1-1; D is unclear. CDR1 and CDR2 (germline): SQVTM, ANQGSEA. The CDR3 totals 13 residues. V shed 3 bases and J shed 0 bases, with 8 bases lying between them. The CDR3 nucleotides are TGCAGCGTTGATACAGCCTTGAACACTGAAGCTTTCTTT. Encoded protein: CSVDTALNTEAFF. The complete variable domain, with remaining parts taken from reference TRBV29-1 and TRBJ1-1, reads SAVISQKPSRDICQRGTSLTIQCQVDSQVTMMFWYRQQPGQSLTLIATANQGSEATYESGFVIDKFPISRPNLTFSTLTVSNMSPEDSSIYLCSVDTALNTEAFFGQGTRLTVV.

This clone was seen a handful of times. This chain connects TRBV28 to TRBJ2-4; D gene uncertain. Germline CDR1 is MDHEN and CDR2 is SYDVKM. V shed 6 bases and J shed 1 base, with 10 bases lying between them. The CDR3 sequence is 14 residues long. The CDR3 spells CASSPVGAKNIQYF. Here the CDR3 DNA reads TGTGCCAGCAGCCCCGTGGGGGCCAAAAACATTCAGTACTTC.

CDR3 protein: CASRGQVYGYTF. The CDR3 DNA reads TGTGCCAGCAGAGGCCAGGTATATGGCTACACCTTC. V and J are TRBV2 and TRBJ1-2; D call uncertain. With 6 bases removed from V and 5 bases from J, the gap between germline ends came to 10 bases. The CDR3 totals 12 residues. Germline loops: CDR1 SNHLY, CDR2 FYNNEI.

This chain joins TRBV5-1 and TRBJ1-6; 7 bases match TRBD1. Germline trimming cut 4 bases from V and 9 bases from J; bases unmatched to any gene: 10. This CDR3 contains 15 residues. The germline gives CDR1 SGHRS, CDR2 YFSETQ. The chain's CDR3 is CASSPQETGTSPLHF. The DNA of the CDR3 is TGCGCCAGCAGCCCACAGGAGACAGGGACTTCACCCCTCCACTTT.

This chain connects TRBV2 to TRBJ2-7; D is unresolved. This CDR3 region has 16 residues. Germline V gene sequence: CDR1 SNHLY, CDR2 FYNNEI. V lost 4 bases and J lost 9, with 25 bases in between. CDR3 DNA sequence: TGTGCCAGCAGTGTTTCCGGCCAGACACTCGCAGTGGCGCAGTACTTC. Residues: CASSVSGQTLAVAQYF.

In nucleotides, the CDR3 is TGTGCCAGCAGTCTACAGGGGGCGAGCAATCAGCCCCAGCATTTT. Residues: CASSLQGASNQPQHF. The chain joins TRBV28 to TRBJ1-5; 9 bases agree with TRBD1. There are 15 residues in the CDR3. Germline lookup yields CDR1 MDHEN and CDR2 SYDVKM. Unmatched junction bases numbered 3, after V lost 5 bases and J lost 1 base.

V gene TRBV23-1 combines with J gene TRBJ2-1; 12 bases are shared with TRBD2. Being an ORF, TRBV23-1 has a function that is uncertain. Trimming took 4 bases from V and 0 from J; bases not matched to a gene: 16. The CDR3 has 21 amino acids. DNA of the CDR3: TGCGCCAGCAGTCTCGTAACTCCGACTAGCGGGAGCCCGAGCTCCTACAATGAGCAGTTCTTC. The encoded protein is CASSLVTPTSGSPSSYNEQFF.

The CDR3 DNA reads TGTGCCAGCAGTCCCTGGGGACAGGGGACCCCCTATGGCTACACCTTC. Protein product: CASSPWGQGTPYGYTF. The genes are TRBV27 and TRBJ1-2, with TRBD1 identical over 10 bases. Trimming at V came to 5 bases and at J to 4 bases, leaving 10 bases not matched to a gene. This CDR3 is built from 16 residues. The germline gives CDR1 MNHEY, CDR2 SMNVEV (reference sequence).

This clone has a handful of counts. CDR3 DNA: TGCAGCGTCCCACCCTCCAGTTACAATGAGCAGTTCTTC. This gives the protein CSVPPSSYNEQFF. The chain combines TRBV29-1 with TRBJ2-1; D is undetermined. Trimming shortened V by 6 bases and J by 4 bases, and 13 bases separated the two germline ends. CDR1 and CDR2 from the germline V gene are SQVTM and ANQGSEA. This CDR3 is 13 amino acids long.